What follows is one TCR beta chain and its context. Trimming shortened V by 1 base and J by 5 bases, and 15 bases separated the two germline ends. The germline CDR1 and CDR2 sequences are SGHTA and FQGTGA. The CDR3 sequence is 16 residues long. It was RNA transcripts that yielded the amplified TCR beta CDR3 regions. The HTBI set primed first-round TCR CDR3 RT-PCR. TCRdb called the multiplex PCR reads again in MiXCR, with one record for every CDR3 protein. Seen here are 75,000 to 100,000 distinct CDR3 sequences, just over 50% observed once, and the top ten hold around 27%. Lactation, pregnancy, other autoimmune disease or uncontrolled infection led to exclusion of patients. The authors obtained PBMCs from 10 ml of fresh peripheral blood. These data are taken from a study of T cells in Graves' hyperthyroidism and ophthalmopathy.

The specimen was blood. This clonotype originated in a woman aged 40 to 50 with Graves' hyperthyroidism. The rearrangement links TRBV7-3 to TRBJ1-5; D may be TRBD1 (6 bases). CDR3 region: CASSLIAVGGDQPQHF. For the CDR3, the DNA is TGTGCCAGCAGCTTAATAGCGGTGGGGGGCGATCAGCCCCAGCATTTT.